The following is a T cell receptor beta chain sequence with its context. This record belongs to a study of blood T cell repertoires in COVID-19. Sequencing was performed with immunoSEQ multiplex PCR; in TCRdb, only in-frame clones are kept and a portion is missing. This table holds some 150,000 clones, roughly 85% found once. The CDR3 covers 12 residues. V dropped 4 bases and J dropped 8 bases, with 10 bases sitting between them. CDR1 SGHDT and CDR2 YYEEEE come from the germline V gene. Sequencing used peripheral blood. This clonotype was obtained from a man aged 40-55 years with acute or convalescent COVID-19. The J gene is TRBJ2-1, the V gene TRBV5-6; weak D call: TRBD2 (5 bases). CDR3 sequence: CASSPGMDEQFF. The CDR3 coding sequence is TGTGCCAGCAGCCCGGGGATGGATGAGCAGTTCTTC.